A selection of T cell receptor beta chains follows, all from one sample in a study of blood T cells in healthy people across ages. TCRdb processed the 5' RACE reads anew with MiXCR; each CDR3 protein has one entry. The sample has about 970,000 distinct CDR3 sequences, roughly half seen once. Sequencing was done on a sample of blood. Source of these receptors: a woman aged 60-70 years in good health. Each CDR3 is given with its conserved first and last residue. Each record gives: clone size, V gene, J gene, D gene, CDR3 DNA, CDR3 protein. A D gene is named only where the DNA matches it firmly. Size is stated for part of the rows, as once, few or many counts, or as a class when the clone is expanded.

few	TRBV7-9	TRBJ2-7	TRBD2	TGTGCCAGCAGCTTTACCGGACTAGCGGGGGAAGAGCAGTACTTC	CASSFTGLAGEEQYF
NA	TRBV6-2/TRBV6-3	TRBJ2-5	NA	TGTGCCAGCAGTTATAGTAAGACCCAGTACTTC	CASSYSKTQYF
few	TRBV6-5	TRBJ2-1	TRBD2	TGTGCCAGCAGCACTAGCGGGCTTTACAATGAGCAGTTCTTC	CASSTSGLYNEQFF
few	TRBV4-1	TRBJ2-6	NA	TGCGCCAGCAGCCCCGGACAGAGCTCTGGGGCCAACGTCCTGACTTTC	CASSPGQSSGANVLTF
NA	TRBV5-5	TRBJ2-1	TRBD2	TGTGCCAGCAGCACCGGGACTAGCGTAATGATTGAGCAGTTCTTC	CASSTGTSVMIEQFF
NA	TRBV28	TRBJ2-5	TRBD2	TGTGCCAGCAGTTTCCATTTTAGCGGGAGGACTACTATCCAACAAGAGACCCAGTACTTC	CASSFHFSGRTTIQQETQYF
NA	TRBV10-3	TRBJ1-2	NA	TGTGCCATCAGTGAGGAGCTATCGGGTGGCTACACCTTC	CAISEELSGGYTF
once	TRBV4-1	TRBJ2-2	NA	TGCGCCAGCAGCCAAACCTTAAGCACAGGGAGCGGCACCGGGGAGCTGTTTTTT	CASSQTLSTGSGTGELFF
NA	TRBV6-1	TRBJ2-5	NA	TGTGCCAGCAGGAGCCAGGGGAGGATGGTGGAGACCCAGTACTTC	CASRSQGRMVETQYF
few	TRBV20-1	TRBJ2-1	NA	TGCAGTGGTGGACGGTGGAATGAGCAGTTCTTC	CSGGRWNEQFF
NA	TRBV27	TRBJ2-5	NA	TGTGCCAGCCGAACGTCGGACCGACGAGAGACCCAGTACTTC	CASRTSDRRETQYF
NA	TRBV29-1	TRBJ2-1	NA	TGCAGCGTTGAGGGGGGAGGTGCGGGGCGGTGGAATGGGCAGTTCTTC	CSVEGGGAGRWNGQFF
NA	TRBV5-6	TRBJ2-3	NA	TGTGCCAGCAGCTTGAGTTCGGGGACGGCTAGCCCCCTCTCTTATACGCAGTATTTT	CASSLSSGTASPLSYTQYF
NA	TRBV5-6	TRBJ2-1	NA	TGTGCCAGCAGCCCGTTAATGAAAGCGGGTTGGAATGAGCAGTTCTTC	CASSPLMKAGWNEQFF
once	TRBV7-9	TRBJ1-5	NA	TGTGCCAGCAGCCACCGGGACACGCCGGATCAGCCCCAGCATTTT	CASSHRDTPDQPQHF
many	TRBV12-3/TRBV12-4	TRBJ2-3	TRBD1	TGTGCCAGCAGTTCCGGGACAGGACACACAGATACGCAGTATTTT	CASSSGTGHTDTQYF
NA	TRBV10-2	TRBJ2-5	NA	TGCGCCAGCAGTGTTCAGTGGGGCGTAGAGACCCAGTACTTC	CASSVQWGVETQYF
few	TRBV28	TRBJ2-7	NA	TGTGCCAGCACTTGGGGGGACTCCTACGAGCAGTACTTC	CASTWGDSYEQYF
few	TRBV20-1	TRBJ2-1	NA	TGCAGTGCTTCACCTGCAAGAAACAATGAGCAGTTCTTC	CSASPARNNEQFF
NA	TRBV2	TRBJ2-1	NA	TGTGCCAGCGAGGGACGCAACAATGAGCAGTTCTTC	CASEGRNNEQFF
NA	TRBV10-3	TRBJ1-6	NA	TGTGCCATCCGCAATTGGGAACGCGGGGAATCGTCACCCCTCCACTTT	CAIRNWERGESSPLHF
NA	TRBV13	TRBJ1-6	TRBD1	TGTGCCAGCAGCCCCCGGGACAGGTTATCAGCTTCACCCCTCCACTTT	CASSPRDRLSASPLHF
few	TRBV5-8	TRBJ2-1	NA	TGTGCCAGCAGCTGCGGGGCCACATTCATCAATGAGCAGTTCTTC	CASSCGATFINEQFF
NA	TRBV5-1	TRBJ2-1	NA	TGCGCCAGCAGCAGGCGGTCTTATTACAATGAGCAGTTCTTC	CASSRRSYYNEQFF
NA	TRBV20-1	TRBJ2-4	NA	TGCAGTGCTAGGGGACCCCTAAACATTCAGTACTTC	CSARGPLNIQYF
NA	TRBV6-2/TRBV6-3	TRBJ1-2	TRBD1	TGTGCCAGCACCCGACAGGGATGGAACTATGGCTACACCTTC	CASTRQGWNYGYTF
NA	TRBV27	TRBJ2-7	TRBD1	TGTGCCAGCAGCCCCGGGCCGGGACAGGGGGGTTTTCCTACGGGCGAGCAGTACTTC	CASSPGPGQGGFPTGEQYF
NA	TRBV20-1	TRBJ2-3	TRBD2	TGCAGTGCTAGAGATGGCGGGAGTTTACGAGATACGCAGTATTTT	CSARDGGSLRDTQYF
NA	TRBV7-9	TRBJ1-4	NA	TGTGCCAGCAGCTTAGGGGGGTCAGTCACTAATGAAAAACTGTTTTTT	CASSLGGSVTNEKLFF
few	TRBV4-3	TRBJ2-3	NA	TGCGCCAGCAGTCCAGGAACAGGTCTTAAGGATACGCAGTATTTT	CASSPGTGLKDTQYF
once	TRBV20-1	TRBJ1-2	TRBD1	TGCAGTGCTCGGGAACAGGGGGCAGGGGGCTACACCTTC	CSAREQGAGGYTF
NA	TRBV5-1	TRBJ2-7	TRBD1	TGCGCCAGCAGCCTGGGGACAGGGGGGGGGATCTACGAGCAGTACTTC	CASSLGTGGGIYEQYF
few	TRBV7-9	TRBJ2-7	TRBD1	TGTGCCAGCAGCTTACCAGGGACAGACGAGCAGTACTTC	CASSLPGTDEQYF
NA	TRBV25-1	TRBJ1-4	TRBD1	TGTGCCAGCAGTGAATCCGGGACAGGGGAAAAACTGTTTTTT	CASSESGTGEKLFF
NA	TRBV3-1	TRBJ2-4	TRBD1	TGTGCCAGCAGCCGAGCTCTCCGGGACAGGTCGGGGGAGCAGTACTTC	CASSRALRDRSGEQYF
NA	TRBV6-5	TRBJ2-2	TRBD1	TGTGCCAGCAGTTACAGTCTAAGACAGGGGAACACCGGGGAGCTGTTTTTT	CASSYSLRQGNTGELFF
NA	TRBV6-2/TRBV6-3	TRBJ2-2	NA	TGTGCCAGCAGTTTTAAGGGGCCTAGGTCCGGGGAGCTGTTTTTT	CASSFKGPRSGELFF
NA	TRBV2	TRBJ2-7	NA	TGTGCCAGCAGTGTGAGGGTTGCCTACGAGCAGTACTTC	CASSVRVAYEQYF
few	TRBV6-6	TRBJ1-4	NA	TGTGCCAGCAGTTACTCTGGGGGGGTCGATGAGAAACTGTTTTTT	CASSYSGGVDEKLFF
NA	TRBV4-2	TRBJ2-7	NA	TGTGCCAGCAGCCAAGAGATGGGGGACTACGAGCAGTACTTC	CASSQEMGDYEQYF
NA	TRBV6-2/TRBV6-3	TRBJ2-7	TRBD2	TGTGCCAGCAGTTATAGTTCTAGCGGGAGTAACGAGCAGTACTTC	CASSYSSSGSNEQYF
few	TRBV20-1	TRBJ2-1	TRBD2	TGCAGTGCTATGACTAGCGGGATTCCTGGTGAGCAGTTCTTC	CSAMTSGIPGEQFF
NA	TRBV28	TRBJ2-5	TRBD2	TGTGCCAGCAGTTTCTCCAGCGGGGAGGAGACCCAGTACTTC	CASSFSSGEETQYF
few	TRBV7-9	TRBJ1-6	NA	TGTGCCAGCAGCTTGTCACAGGGAGGTTCACCCCTCCACTTT	CASSLSQGGSPLHF
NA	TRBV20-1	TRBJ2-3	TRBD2	TGCAGTGGGGCTAGCGGGAGGGAGGATACGCAGTATTTT	CSGASGREDTQYF
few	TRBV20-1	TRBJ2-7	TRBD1	TGCAGTGGTACACAGGGGACCCCCTACGAGCAGTACTTC	CSGTQGTPYEQYF
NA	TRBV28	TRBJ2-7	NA	TGTGCCAGCAGTTTTTACGCGGGCTACGAGCAGTACTTC	CASSFYAGYEQYF
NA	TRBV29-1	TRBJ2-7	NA	TGCAGCGTTAATGACCTGGACAGCTCCTACGAGCAGTACTTC	CSVNDLDSSYEQYF
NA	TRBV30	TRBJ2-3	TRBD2	TGTGCCTGGAGTAGACTAGCGGGAGCCTCAGATACGCAGTATTTT	CAWSRLAGASDTQYF
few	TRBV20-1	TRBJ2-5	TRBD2	TGCAGTGCTAGCCGTCAGGGAGGGAGCTTCCAAGAGACCCAGTACTTC	CSASRQGGSFQETQYF